This entry concerns a single T cell receptor beta chain. J gave up 6 bases and V 4 bases, and 11 bases lay outside the gene matches. The V gene's germline CDR1 is SGHRS and CDR2 YFSETQ. The CDR3 has 16 amino acids. The method was immunoSEQ multiplex PCR; TCRdb's version includes in-frame clones alone and lacks a portion of them. The sample records 40,000 to 55,000 clones, about 90% being singletons. The data are from a study of T cell changes during pregnancy in multiple sclerosis. This TCR derives from a female donor in good health, enrolled as a control in a pregnancy study. Sequenced here: CD4+ T cells from peripheral blood mononuclear cells, sampled after pregnancy. The chain has TRBV5-1 and TRBJ1-2; 11 bases match TRBD1. The CDR3 DNA follows: TGCGCCAGCAGCCCGGGGACAGGGGGAGCCTTCGATGGCTACACCTTC. This translates into CASSPGTGGAFDGYTF.